One sample yielded the 29 T cell receptor beta chains listed below, sequenced in a study of post-analysis software for immune sequencing data. Study observations and caveats: TRBV5-6, TRBV5-1 and TRBV20-1 belonged to a set of roughly five TRBV segments that were more frequent in patients than controls.

These TCRs are of unknown antigen specificity. TCR beta cDNA libraries had unique molecular identifiers. TCRdb re-analysed the PCR reads in MiXCR, keeping a single row per CDR3 protein. The sample lists hundreds of thousands of distinct CDR3 sequences; more than 50% were seen once. The sequencing sample was made of blood. The receptors shown here come from a girl aged 2 to 9 with multiple sclerosis.

There are a few counts of this clonotype. The chain carries TRBV5-6 and TRBJ2-5; 7 bases are shared with TRBD2. J gave up 5 bases and V 3 bases, and 13 bases lay outside the gene matches. In germline, CDR1 is SGHDT, CDR2 YYEEEE. The CDR3 is made up of 16 amino acids. The CDR3 loop is CASSSQTLARGETQYF. The DNA for the CDR3 is TGTGCCAGCAGCTCGCAAACACTAGCGAGGGGCGAGACCCAGTACTTC.

The CDR3 is CAISEGGRAASRWEQYF. The CDR3 DNA reads as TGTGCCATCAGTGAGGGCGGGAGGGCCGCGTCTCGATGGGAGCAGTACTTC. The V call is TRBV10-3, the J call TRBJ2-7; 9 nucleotides line up with TRBD2. The CDR3 totals 17 residues. Unmatched junction bases numbered 15, after V lost 2 bases and J lost 7 bases. The germline V gene encodes CDR1 ENHRY and CDR2 SYGVKD.

The chain has TRBV29-1 and TRBJ1-1; 9 bases line up with TRBD1. The CDR3 runs 13 residues. With 7 bases clipped from V and 0 bases from J, the junction kept 3 bases outside the gene matches. The germline V gene has CDR1 SQVTM and CDR2 ANQGSEA. CDR3 residues: CSGGDRVNTEAFF. DNA of the CDR3: TGCAGCGGAGGGGACAGGGTGAACACTGAAGCTTTCTTT. Looking up the rest from reference TRBV29-1 and TRBJ1-1 gives the full variable domain: SAVISQKPSRDICQRGTSLTIQCQVDSQVTMMFWYRQQPGQSLTLIATANQGSEATYESGFVIDKFPISRPNLTFSTLTVSNMSPEDSSIYLCSGGDRVNTEAFFGQGTRLTVV.

This rearrangement joins TRBV7-2 to TRBJ2-5, with 7 bases aligning to TRBD1. V dropped 6 bases and J dropped 4; count of bases not matched to a gene: 2. CDR3 length: 12 residues. Germline lookup yields CDR1 SGHTA and CDR2 FQGNSA. The CDR3 DNA is TGTGCCAGCAGGTCAGGGGGAGAGACCCAGTACTTC. Residues: CASRSGGETQYF.

The CDR3 bases are TGCAGTGCTAGTAAGGGGCAGGGGGCCCCTGGATCCTATGGCTACACCTTC. It codes for CSASKGQGAPGSYGYTF. This chain links TRBV20-1 with TRBJ1-2, with 8 positions matching TRBD1. The CDR3 length is 17 residues. The V and J ends lost 3 bases and 4 bases, in that order; junction bases with no gene match: 16. CDR1 and CDR2 from the germline V gene are DFQATT and SNEGSKA (reference sequence).

This clonotype came up a few times. This rearrangement joins TRBV2 to TRBJ2-7; D might be TRBD1 (5 bases). This CDR3 comprises 13 residues. Germline values: CDR1 SNHLY, CDR2 FYNNEI. Trimming removed 6 bases at V and 3 bases at J, with 12 bases between. The CDR3 coding sequence is TGTGCCAGCAGACCCGGACACGACTACGAGCAGTACTTC. It specifies CASRPGHDYEQYF.

This rearrangement joins TRBV6-1 to TRBJ2-1, with TRBD2 identical over 10 bases. The CDR3 runs 14 residues. Trimming took 4 bases from V and 7 from J; bases not matched to a gene: 4. Looked up from germline, CDR1 is MNHNS and CDR2 is SASEGT. The CDR3 protein is CASSGASGSNEQFF. The CDR3 bases are TGTGCCAGCAGTGGAGCTAGCGGGAGTAATGAGCAGTTCTTC.

This clonotype appeared once. The DNA for the CDR3 is TGTGCCAGCAGTTTAAAAGCTTCAGGACAGTGGAACACTGAAGCTTTCTTT. Its translation: CASSLKASGQWNTEAFF. The chain carries TRBV12-3 or TRBV12-4 and TRBJ1-1, with a possible D match to TRBD1 (6 bases). This CDR3 region has 17 residues. Deletions cut 2 bases from V and 1 base from J, with 17 bases between.

This clonotype showed up just a few times. This chain links TRBV12-3 or TRBV12-4 with TRBJ2-1, with 14 bases matching TRBD2. The V gene end was trimmed by 6 bases and the J gene end by 7 bases; junction bases not matched to a gene: 8. The CDR3 runs 16 residues. In DNA, the CDR3 is TGTGCCAGCAGCTCCCCGGGACTAGCGGGGGATAATGAGCAGTTCTTC. Translation: CASSSPGLAGDNEQFF.

As concerns this clonotype: The conserved phenylalanine or tryptophan is not found at the CDR3 terminus, so this likely reflects a read error. The genes are TRBV6-2 or TRBV6-3 and TRBJ1-5, with TRBD1 identical over 7 bases. After removal of 4 bases from V and 5 bases from J, the junction contained 5 bases not matched to a gene. The CDR3 runs to 14 residues. Germline values: CDR1 MNHEY, CDR2 SVGEGT. The CDR3 DNA sequence: TGTGCCAGCAGTTCGGAACAGGGGTATCAGCCCCAGCATGTT. The encoded protein is CASSSEQGYQPQHV.

The gene calls are TRBV27 and TRBJ2-1, with D possibly TRBD2 on 5 matching bases. V was trimmed by 8 bases and J by 0 bases, leaving 14 bases between them. The germline V gene encodes CDR1 MNHEY and CDR2 SMNVEV (reference sequence). The CDR3 totals 15 residues. The CDR3 is CASGRDPSSYNEQFF. DNA of the CDR3: TGTGCCAGCGGCCGGGATCCGAGCTCCTACAATGAGCAGTTCTTC.

The chain carries TRBV6-5 and TRBJ1-2, with 7 bases that match TRBD1. The V gene's germline CDR1 is MNHEY and CDR2 SVGAGI. V lost 6 bases and J lost 7; bases outside the gene matches: 8. This CDR3 comprises 13 residues. The CDR3 loop reads CASRQNRGGGYTF. CDR3 DNA sequence: TGTGCCAGCAGACAAAACAGGGGCGGTGGCTACACCTTC.

This chain joins TRBV10-1 and TRBJ1-5; possibly TRBD1 for D (5 bases). The CDR3 length is 13 residues. V lost 2 bases, J lost 9 bases, and 11 bases lay in between. Germline loops: CDR1 WNHNN, CDR2 SYGVQD (reference sequence). CDR3: CASSESRVGPQHF. For the CDR3, the DNA is TGCGCCAGCAGTGAGAGCAGGGTCGGGCCCCAGCATTTT.

The chain carries TRBV11-2 and TRBJ2-3; D might be TRBD1 or TRBD2, each matching 5 bases. CDR3 length: 16 amino acids. Germline CDR1 is SGHAT and CDR2 is FQNNGV. V lost 1 base, J lost 2 bases, and 13 bases lay in between. The CDR3 protein is CASSLGTGGLTDTQYF. The CDR3 DNA sequence: TGTGCCAGCAGCTTAGGTACTGGGGGTCTCACAGATACGCAGTATTTT.

This clonotype was counted between two and nine times. The genes are TRBV7-8 and TRBJ2-7, with 15 nucleotides matching TRBD2. The CDR3 length is 20 residues. Germline loops: CDR1 SGHVS, CDR2 FQNEAQ. The J segment lost 4 bases and the V segment lost 1 base, leaving 14 bases of the junction unmatched. The CDR3 DNA is TGTGCCAGCAGCTTAGTTATCCCCGGACTAGCGGGAGGGCCGAAGTACGAGCAGTACTTC. It translates to CASSLVIPGLAGGPKYEQYF.

The gene calls are TRBV12-3 or TRBV12-4 and TRBJ1-2; 10 positions agree with TRBD1. This CDR3 region has 14 residues. Trimming at V came to 5 bases and at J to 5 bases, leaving 5 bases not matched to a gene. CDR3 amino acids: CASSGQGGEYGYTF. The DNA for the CDR3 is TGTGCCAGCAGTGGACAGGGGGGGGAGTATGGCTACACCTTC.

The rearrangement links TRBV12-3 or TRBV12-4 to TRBJ1-1; no definite D call. Trimming cost V 3 bases and J 1 base, with 12 bases left between them. This CDR3 is built from 15 residues. The CDR3 DNA reads TGTGCCAGCAGTTTGTTGTCGGCGCCGAACACTGAAGCTTTCTTT. Translation gives CASSLLSAPNTEAFF.

The rearrangement uses TRBV4-1 and TRBJ2-7; D unclear. Germline V gene lookup returns CDR1 MGHRA and CDR2 YSYEKL. The CDR3 is 16 amino acids. V lost 1 base to trimming and J lost 3 bases, with 16 bases between them. CDR3 loop: CASSQVDIRSGYEQYF. DNA of the CDR3: TGCGCCAGCAGCCAAGTCGACATCCGGAGTGGCTACGAGCAGTACTTC.

This clonotype turned up a few times. The J gene is TRBJ2-1, the V gene TRBV2, with TRBD2 matching over 9 bases. The V and J ends lost 8 bases and 4 bases, in that order; junction bases with no gene match: 12. The length of the CDR3 is 16 residues. Germline lookup yields CDR1 SNHLY and CDR2 FYNNEI. The CDR3 protein is CASVLGGGRGYNEQFF. CDR3 nucleotide sequence: TGTGCCAGCGTCCTTGGTGGCGGGAGGGGTTACAATGAGCAGTTCTTC. The complete variable domain, with remaining parts taken from reference TRBV2 and TRBJ2-1, reads EPEVTQTPSHQVTQMGQEVILRCVPISNHLYFYWYRQILGQKVEFLVSFYNNEISEKSEIFDDQFSVERPDGSNFTLKIRSTKLEDSAMYFCASVLGGGRGYNEQFFGPGTRLTVL.

This chain joins TRBV6-2 or TRBV6-3 and TRBJ2-1; TRBD2 is a possible D gene (6 bases). CDR1 is MNHEY and CDR2 is SVGEGT in the germline V gene. Trimming stripped 8 bases from V and 0 bases from J, with 14 bases between. The CDR3 is 15 residues long. In DNA form, the CDR3 reads TGTGCCAGCGTCGACGGGGGAAGCTCCTACAATGAGCAGTTCTTC. It translates to CASVDGGSSYNEQFF.

The gene calls are TRBV12-3 or TRBV12-4 and TRBJ2-3, with TRBD1 identical over 7 bases. The CDR3 loop spans 14 amino acids. The V gene end was trimmed by 6 bases and the J gene end by 4 bases; junction bases not matched to a gene: 7. The CDR3 reads CASSRRQGADTQYF. The CDR3 DNA sequence: TGTGCCAGCAGCCGAAGACAGGGCGCAGATACGCAGTATTTT.

The chain has TRBV2 and TRBJ2-7; 13 nucleotides line up with TRBD2. V shed 7 bases and J 4 bases; nucleotides not matched to a gene: 10. This CDR3 is 16 amino acids long. Germline lookup yields CDR1 SNHLY and CDR2 FYNNEI. DNA of the CDR3: TGTGCCAGCACCTCCTTGGGACTAGCGGGACTGTACGAGCAGTACTTC. It yields the protein CASTSLGLAGLYEQYF.

The V call is TRBV20-1, the J call TRBJ1-2, with 10 bases aligning to TRBD1. The CDR3 runs 14 residues. Germline V gene data show CDR1 as DFQATT and CDR2 as SNEGSKA (reference sequence). Trimming cost V 1 base and J 1 base; bases outside gene matches: 0. Written as DNA, the CDR3 is TGCAGTGCTAGAGGGGACAGGGGTAACTATGGCTACACCTTC. This sequence encodes CSARGDRGNYGYTF.

This chain joins TRBV7-2 and TRBJ2-1; D is undetermined. There are 13 residues in the CDR3. Trimming shortened V by 1 base and J by 7 bases, and 8 bases separated the two germline ends. Germline CDR1 reads SGHTA; CDR2 reads FQGNSA. The CDR3 region has the DNA TGTGCCAGCAGCTTAGGGTGGAAAAATGAGCAGTTCTTC. It translates to CASSLGWKNEQFF.

In its sample, this clonotype was seen a few times. The chain recombines TRBV29-1 with TRBJ2-5; TRBD1 or TRBD2 may be the D gene (5 bases each). CDR3 length equals 14 residues. Per germline, CDR1 SQVTM and CDR2 ANQGSEA. V was clipped by 4 bases and J by 7 bases, with 19 bases between them. The CDR3 region has the DNA TGCAGCGTTGGCCCGAGGGTAGGGGAAGGGACCCAGTACTTC. Residues: CSVGPRVGEGTQYF. The variable domain in full, with the rest retrieved from reference TRBV29-1 and TRBJ2-5, is SAVISQKPSRDICQRGTSLTIQCQVDSQVTMMFWYRQQPGQSLTLIATANQGSEATYESGFVIDKFPISRPNLTFSTLTVSNMSPEDSSIYLCSVGPRVGEGTQYFGPGTRLLVL.

This rearrangement joins TRBV20-1 to TRBJ2-7; unclear D gene. Deletions cut 5 bases from V and 2 bases from J, with 19 bases between. CDR1 and CDR2 from the germline V gene are DFQATT and SNEGSKA (reference sequence). The CDR3 extends over 15 amino acids. CDR3 sequence (DNA): TGCAGTGCTGAGGAATTGGGTAGGGTGGCCTACGAGCAGTACTTC. Protein: CSAEELGRVAYEQYF.

The chain carries TRBV3-1 and TRBJ2-1, with 9 bases aligning to TRBD1. The tail of the sequence fits TRBJ2-7 better, so the J call may be wrong. CDR1 LGHDT and CDR2 YNNKEL come from the germline V gene (reference sequence). The CDR3 covers 15 residues. The CDR3 region is CASSHGQGSYNEQYF. In DNA form, the CDR3 reads TGTGCCAGCAGCCACGGACAGGGGTCCTACAATGAGCAGTACTTC.

This chain connects TRBV7-2 to TRBJ2-7, with D unclear. The CDR3 has 14 residues. V lost 5 bases, J lost 2 bases, and 13 bases lay in between. Per germline, CDR1 SGHTA and CDR2 FQGNSA. CDR3 residues: CASSLYRQAYEQYF. As DNA, the CDR3 is TGTGCCAGCAGCCTCTACCGGCAGGCCTACGAGCAGTACTTC. Filled out from reference TRBV7-2 and TRBJ2-7, the complete variable domain reads GAGVSQSPSNKVTEKGKDVELRCDPISGHTALYWYRQSLGQGLEFLIYFQGNSAPDKSGLPSDRFSAERTGGSVSTLTIQRTQQEDSAVYLCASSLYRQAYEQYFGPGTRLTVT.

The chain combines TRBV28 with TRBJ2-7; a possible D gene is TRBD1 (5 bases). Trimming cost V 7 bases and J 1 base, with 11 bases left between them. This CDR3 comprises 13 residues. In germline, CDR1 is MDHEN, CDR2 SYDVKM. The CDR3 sequence: CASTQGGSYEQYF. DNA of the CDR3: TGTGCCAGCACCCAGGGCGGTTCCTACGAGCAGTACTTC.